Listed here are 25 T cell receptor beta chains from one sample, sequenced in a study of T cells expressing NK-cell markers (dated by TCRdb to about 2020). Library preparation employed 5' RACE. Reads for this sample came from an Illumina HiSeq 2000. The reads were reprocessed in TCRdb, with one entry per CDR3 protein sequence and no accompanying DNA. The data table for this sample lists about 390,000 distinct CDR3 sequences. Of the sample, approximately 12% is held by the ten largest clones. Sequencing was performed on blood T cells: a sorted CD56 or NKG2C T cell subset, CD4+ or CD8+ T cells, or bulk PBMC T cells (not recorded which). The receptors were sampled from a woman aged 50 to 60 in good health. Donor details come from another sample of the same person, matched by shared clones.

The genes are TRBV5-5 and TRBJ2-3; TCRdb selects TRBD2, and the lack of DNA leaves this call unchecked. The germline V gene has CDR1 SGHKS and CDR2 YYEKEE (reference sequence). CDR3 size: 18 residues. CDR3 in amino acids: CASSLWPSGNPHTDTQYF.

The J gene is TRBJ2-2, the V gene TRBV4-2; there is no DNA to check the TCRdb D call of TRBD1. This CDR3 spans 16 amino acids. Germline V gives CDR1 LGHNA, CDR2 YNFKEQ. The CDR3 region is CASSQYYRGGTGELFF.

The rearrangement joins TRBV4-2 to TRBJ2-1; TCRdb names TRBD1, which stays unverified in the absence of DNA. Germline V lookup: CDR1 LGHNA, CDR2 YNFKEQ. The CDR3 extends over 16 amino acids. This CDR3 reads CASSQDLSGGRNEQFF.

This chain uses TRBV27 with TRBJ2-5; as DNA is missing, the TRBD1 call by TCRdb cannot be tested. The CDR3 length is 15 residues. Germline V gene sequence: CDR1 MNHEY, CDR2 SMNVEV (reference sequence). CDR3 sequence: CASSLFRTGTETQYF.

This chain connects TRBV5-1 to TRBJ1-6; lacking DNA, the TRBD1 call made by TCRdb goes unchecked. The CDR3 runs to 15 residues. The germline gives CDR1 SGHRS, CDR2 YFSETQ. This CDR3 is CASSRGTGQNSPLHF.

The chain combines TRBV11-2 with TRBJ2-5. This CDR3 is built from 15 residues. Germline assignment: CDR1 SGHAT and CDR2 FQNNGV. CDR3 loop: CASSLRETIQETQYF.

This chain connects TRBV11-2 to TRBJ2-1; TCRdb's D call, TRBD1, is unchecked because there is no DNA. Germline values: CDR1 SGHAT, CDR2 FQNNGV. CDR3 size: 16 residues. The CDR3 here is CASTTTGGEDNNEQFF.

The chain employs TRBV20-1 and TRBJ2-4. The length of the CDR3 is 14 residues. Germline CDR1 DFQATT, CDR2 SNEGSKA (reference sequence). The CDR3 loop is CSARIWLGKNIQYF.

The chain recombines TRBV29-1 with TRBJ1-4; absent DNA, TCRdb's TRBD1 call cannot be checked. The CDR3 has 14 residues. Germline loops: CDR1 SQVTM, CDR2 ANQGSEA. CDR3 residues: CSVAQWGGSEKLFF.

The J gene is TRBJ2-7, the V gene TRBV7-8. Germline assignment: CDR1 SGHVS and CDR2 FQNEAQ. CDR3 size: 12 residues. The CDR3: CASSRGLYEQYF.

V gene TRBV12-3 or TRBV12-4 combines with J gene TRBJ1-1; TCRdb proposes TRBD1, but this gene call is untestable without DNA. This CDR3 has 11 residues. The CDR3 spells CAITPTQEAFF.

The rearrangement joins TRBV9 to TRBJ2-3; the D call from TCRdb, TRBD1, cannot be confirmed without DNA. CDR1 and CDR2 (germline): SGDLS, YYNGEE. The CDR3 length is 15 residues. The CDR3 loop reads CASSLGELTGGTQYF.

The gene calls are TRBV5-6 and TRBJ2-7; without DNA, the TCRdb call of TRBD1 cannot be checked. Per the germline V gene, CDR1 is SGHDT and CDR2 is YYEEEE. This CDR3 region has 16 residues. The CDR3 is CASSVYTGTAFYEQYF.

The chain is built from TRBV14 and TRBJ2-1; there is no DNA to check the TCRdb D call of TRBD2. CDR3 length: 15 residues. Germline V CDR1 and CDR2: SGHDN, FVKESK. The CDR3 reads CASSLLAGESNEQFF.

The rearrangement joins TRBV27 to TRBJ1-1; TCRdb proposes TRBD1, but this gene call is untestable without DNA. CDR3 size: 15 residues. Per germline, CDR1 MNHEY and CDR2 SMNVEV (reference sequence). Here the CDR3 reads CASSPVGGSGTEAFF.

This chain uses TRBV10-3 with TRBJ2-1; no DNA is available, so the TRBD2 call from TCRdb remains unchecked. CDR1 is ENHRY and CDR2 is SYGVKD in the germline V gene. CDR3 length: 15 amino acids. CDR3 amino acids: CAISDGGRSYNEQFF.

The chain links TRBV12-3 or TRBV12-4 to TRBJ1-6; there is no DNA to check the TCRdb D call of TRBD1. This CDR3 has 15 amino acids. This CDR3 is CASRLGGSYNSPLHF.

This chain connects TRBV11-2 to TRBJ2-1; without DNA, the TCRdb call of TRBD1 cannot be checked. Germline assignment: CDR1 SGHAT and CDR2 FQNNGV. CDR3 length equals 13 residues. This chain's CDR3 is CASRPTRGNEQFF.

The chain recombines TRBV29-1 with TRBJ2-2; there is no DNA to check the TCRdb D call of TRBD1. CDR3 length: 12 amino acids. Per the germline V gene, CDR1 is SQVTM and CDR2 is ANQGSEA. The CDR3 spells CSASPGPGELFF.

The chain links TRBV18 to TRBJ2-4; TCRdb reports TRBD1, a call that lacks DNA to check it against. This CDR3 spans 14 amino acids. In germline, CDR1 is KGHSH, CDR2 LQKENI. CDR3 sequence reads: CASSPGRQRNIQYF.

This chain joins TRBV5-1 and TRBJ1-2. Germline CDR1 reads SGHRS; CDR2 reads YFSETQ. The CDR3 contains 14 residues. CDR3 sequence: CASSLYTDNYGYTF.

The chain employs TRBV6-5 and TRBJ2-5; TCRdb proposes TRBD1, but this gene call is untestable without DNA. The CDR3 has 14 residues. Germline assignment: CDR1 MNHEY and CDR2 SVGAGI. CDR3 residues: CASSLGQGAETQYF.

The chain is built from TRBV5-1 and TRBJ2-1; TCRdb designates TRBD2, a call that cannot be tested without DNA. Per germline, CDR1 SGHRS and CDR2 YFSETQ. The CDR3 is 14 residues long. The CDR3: CASTSGSSYNEQFF.

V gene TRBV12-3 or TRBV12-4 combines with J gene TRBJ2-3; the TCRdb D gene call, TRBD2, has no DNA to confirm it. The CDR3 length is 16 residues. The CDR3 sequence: CASIPWRELGTDTQYF.

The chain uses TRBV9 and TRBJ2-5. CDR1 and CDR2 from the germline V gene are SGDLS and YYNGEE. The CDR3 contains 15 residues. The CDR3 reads CASSATGRSEETQYF.